The 29 T cell receptor beta chains reported below all come from one sample, sequenced in a study of long-term antiretroviral therapy in people with HIV. The immunoSEQ assay was v3.0, run at survey level. Produced via immunoSEQ multiplex PCR; TCRdb's table is partial and in-frame only. Counted here are roughly 35,000 clones, approximately 85% occurring once; the ten biggest clones make up roughly 4%. Material: unsorted PBMCs, obtained about 3.3 years after starting antiretroviral therapy. These receptors were obtained from a man aged 18 to 35 with HIV.

This chain joins TRBV4-3 and TRBJ2-3; possibly TRBD1 or TRBD2 for D (5 bases each). CDR3 length: 15 amino acids. The germline V gene encodes CDR1 LGHNA and CDR2 YSLEER. Trimming removed 0 bases at V and 4 bases at J, with 11 bases between. CDR3 amino acids: CASSQDRWGPDTQYF. Here the CDR3 DNA reads TGCGCCAGCAGCCAAGATCGGTGGGGACCAGATACGCAGTATTTT.

The chain carries TRBV6-1 and TRBJ2-7; D unresolved. CDR1 MNHNS and CDR2 SASEGT come from the germline V gene. The CDR3 extends over 14 amino acids. Trimming took 5 bases from V and 0 from J, leaving 11 bases between them. The DNA for the CDR3 is TGTGCCAGCAGTACTGAGTTGAGCTCCTACGAGCAGTACTTC. Residues: CASSTELSSYEQYF.

The chain employs TRBV14 and TRBJ1-4, with 11 bases that match TRBD1. CDR3 length equals 14 residues. The germline V gene has CDR1 SGHDN and CDR2 FVKESK. V was clipped by 6 bases and J by 7 bases; unmatched bases: 4. CDR3 DNA sequence: TGTGCCAGCAGTCGGGACAGGGGGATTGAAAAACTGTTTTTT. Translated: CASSRDRGIEKLFF. Together with reference TRBV14 and TRBJ1-4, the CDR3 gives the full variable domain: EAGVTQFPSHSVIEKGQTVTLRCDPISGHDNLYWYRRVMGKEIKFLLHFVKESKQDESGMPNNRFLAERTGGTYSTLKVQPAELEDSGVYFCASSRDRGIEKLFFGSGTQLSVL.

The V and J genes are TRBV9 and TRBJ2-7; D call uncertain. Trimming shortened V by 0 bases and J by 2 bases, and 15 bases separated the two germline ends. The CDR3 runs to 16 residues. Germline CDR1 SGDLS, CDR2 YYNGEE. DNA for the CDR3: TGTGCCAGCAGCGTAGAAGGTAGCCCGACCCCCTACGAGCAGTACTTC. Its translation is CASSVEGSPTPYEQYF.

The V gene is TRBV4-3, the J gene TRBJ2-7; maybe TRBD2 (5 bases). This CDR3 has 13 residues. V dropped 0 bases and J dropped 4 bases, with 7 bases sitting between them. Germline CDR1 reads LGHNA; CDR2 reads YSLEER. CDR3 nucleotides: TGCGCCAGCAGCCAAGATCGGGGATACGAGCAGTACTTC. Amino acid sequence: CASSQDRGYEQYF.

The V gene is TRBV15, the J gene TRBJ2-7; D gene unclear. V shed 5 bases and J shed 2 bases, with 10 bases lying between them. The CDR3 sequence is 13 residues long. Germline assignment: CDR1 LNHNV and CDR2 YYDKDF (reference sequence). The CDR3 sequence is CATSVRATYEQYF. For the CDR3, the DNA is TGTGCCACCAGCGTTCGGGCCACCTACGAGCAGTACTTC.

This chain joins TRBV11-2 and TRBJ1-1; maybe TRBD1 (5 bases). Germline V gives CDR1 SGHAT, CDR2 FQNNGV. The germline V and J ends were trimmed by 0 bases and 2 bases, with 13 bases remaining between them. There are 16 residues in the CDR3. The CDR3 region has the DNA TGTGCCAGCAGCTTAGAAGAGGGCCAGGGAAACACTGAAGCTTTCTTT. Protein: CASSLEEGQGNTEAFF.

The rearrangement joins TRBV14 to TRBJ2-7, with 9 bases matching TRBD1. Unmatched junction bases numbered 26, after V lost 5 bases and J lost 3 bases. The CDR3 contains 21 residues. CDR1 and CDR2 (germline): SGHDN, FVKESK. This chain's CDR3 is CASSAWDREGLGPDHFYEQYF. CDR3 DNA: TGTGCCAGCAGCGCTTGGGACAGGGAAGGGCTTGGGCCCGATCATTTCTACGAGCAGTACTTC.

The V gene is TRBV19, the J gene TRBJ1-4; D remains unclear. The CDR3 spans 13 residues. Trimming pared 4 bases from V and 8 bases from J, leaving 11 bases between. Germline CDR1 LNHDA, CDR2 SQIVND (reference sequence). The CDR3 here is CASSNSVSEKLFF. The CDR3 DNA sequence: TGTGCCAGTAGTAATTCGGTGAGCGAAAAACTGTTTTTT.

This chain uses TRBV5-1 with TRBJ1-2; possibly TRBD1 for D (6 bases). Trimming took off 0 bases at V and 3 bases at J, with 18 bases between the two ends. The germline V gene has CDR1 SGHRS and CDR2 YFSETQ. The CDR3 runs 17 residues. CDR3 nucleotide sequence: TGCGCCAGCAGCTTGGAAGCAGGACGATCAGGGGACTATGGCTACACCTTC. Amino acid sequence: CASSLEAGRSGDYGYTF.

The chain links TRBV7-9 to TRBJ2-1; D remains unclear. The germline V gene has CDR1 SEHNR and CDR2 FQNEAQ (reference sequence). The CDR3 totals 14 residues. V was pared by 3 bases and J by 6 bases, with 12 bases between. The CDR3, as DNA: TGTGCCAGCAGCTTTGACGGAGCCGGCAATGAGCAGTTCTTC. Amino acids: CASSFDGAGNEQFF.

The chain carries TRBV6-1 and TRBJ1-2, with 7 bases fitting TRBD1. V gave up 4 bases and J gave up 0 bases; unmatched junction bases: 8. Germline CDR1 MNHNS, CDR2 SASEGT. The CDR3 extends over 16 amino acids. This chain's CDR3 is CASSGPGQTTNYGYTF. The CDR3 nucleotides read TGTGCCAGCAGTGGCCCGGGACAGACTACTAACTATGGCTACACCTTC.

The chain uses TRBV7-9 and TRBJ1-1, with D unresolved. The CDR3 covers 13 residues. V was clipped by 2 bases and J by 6 bases, with 10 bases between them. Germline-derived CDR1 and CDR2 are SEHNR and FQNEAQ (reference sequence). Here the CDR3 DNA reads TGTGCCAGCAGCTTAAACTACGGGGCTGAAGCTTTCTTT. Its translation is CASSLNYGAEAFF.

This clone was counted once. The chain has TRBV9 and TRBJ2-1; a weak D match, TRBD2 (6 bases). Germline V CDR1 and CDR2: SGDLS, YYNGEE. The CDR3 runs 15 residues. The ends were cut back, 3 bases at V and 7 bases at J, with 17 bases in the middle. CDR3 in DNA: TGTGCCAGCAGCGACTCCCCGGGGGTCGGAAATGAGCAGTTCTTC. As protein: CASSDSPGVGNEQFF.

The chain carries TRBV2 and TRBJ1-4; the match to TRBD1 covers 7 bases. J was trimmed by 8 bases and V by 3 bases; bases with no gene match: 12. The CDR3 runs to 16 residues. Germline CDR1 SNHLY, CDR2 FYNNEI. Written as DNA, the CDR3 is TGTGCCAGCAGTGATGCCCTCGGAAGGGGGCGCGAAAAACTGTTTTTT. This gives the protein CASSDALGRGREKLFF.

This sequence joins TRBV28 and TRBJ2-2, with 9 bases that match TRBD2. CDR1 is MDHEN and CDR2 is SYDVKM in the germline V gene. V shed 7 bases and J 6 bases; nucleotides not matched to a gene: 9. This CDR3 is built from 15 residues. The CDR3 reads CASIRREGYAGELFF. In nucleotides, the CDR3 is TGTGCCAGCATACGGCGGGAGGGCTATGCCGGGGAGCTGTTTTTT.

The chain links TRBV6-6 to TRBJ2-3, with D unresolved. Germline V gives CDR1 MNHNY, CDR2 SVGAGI (reference sequence). This CDR3 is 12 amino acids long. The V gene lost 8 bases and the J gene lost 3 bases, with 9 bases spanning the gap. CDR3 residues: CASYGVTDTQYF. CDR3 coding DNA: TGTGCCAGCTACGGAGTGACAGATACGCAGTATTTT.

The chain couples TRBV5-4 to TRBJ1-3; D unclear. The CDR3 is made up of 15 amino acids. Germline CDR1 is SGHNT and CDR2 is YYREEE (reference sequence). V was pared by 2 bases and J by 4 bases, with 13 bases between. The CDR3: CASSFGSRSGNTIYF. The CDR3 bases are TGTGCCAGCAGCTTTGGCAGCAGGTCCGGAAACACCATATATTTT.

The V call is TRBV25-1, the J call TRBJ2-1; TRBD1 or TRBD2 may be the D gene (5 bases each). The germline gives CDR1 MGHDK, CDR2 SYGVNS. V was shortened by 2 bases and J by 6 bases, with 17 bases between the two germline ends. The CDR3 is 16 residues long. The CDR3 here is CASSEQLLGAGNEQFF. In DNA form, the CDR3 reads TGTGCCAGCAGTGAACAACTACTCGGGGCTGGCAATGAGCAGTTCTTC.

The chain is built from TRBV5-1 and TRBJ1-2; perhaps TRBD1 as D (5 bases). V was trimmed by 0 bases and J by 4 bases, leaving 7 bases between them. This CDR3 spans 13 amino acids. The germline V gene has CDR1 SGHRS and CDR2 YFSETQ. CDR3 in amino acids: CASSLADSYGYTF. The CDR3 bases are TGCGCCAGCAGCTTGGCAGACAGCTATGGCTACACCTTC.

The chain is built from TRBV5-8 and TRBJ1-1; D is unclear. The CDR3 has 13 amino acids. Germline V CDR1 and CDR2: SGHTS, YDEGEE. With 0 bases removed from V and 2 bases from J, the gap between germline ends came to 5 bases. The CDR3 DNA sequence: TGTGCCAGCAGCTTGGGCCCCAACACTGAAGCTTTCTTT. It yields the protein CASSLGPNTEAFF.

This chain links TRBV28 with TRBJ2-1, with D perhaps matching TRBD2 (6 bases). CDR3 length: 14 residues. V dropped 3 bases and J dropped 15 bases, with 21 bases sitting between them. The germline CDR1 and CDR2 sequences are MDHEN and SYDVKM. CDR3 in amino acids: CASSFPGTATLPFF. The CDR3 bases are TGTGCCAGCAGTTTCCCCGGGACTGCCACTTTACCGTTCTTC.

The rearrangement joins TRBV28 to TRBJ2-7; a possible D gene is TRBD2 (6 bases). Trimming shortened V by 6 bases and J by 1 base, and 13 bases separated the two germline ends. This CDR3 has 14 amino acids. CDR1 and CDR2 (germline): MDHEN, SYDVKM. CDR3 sequence (DNA): TGTGCCAGCAGACTTAGCGGCGATTCCTACGAGCAGTACTTC. This codes for CASRLSGDSYEQYF.

The rearrangement uses TRBV2 and TRBJ2-7; 8 bases agree with TRBD1. The CDR3 is made up of 13 amino acids. Germline lookup yields CDR1 SNHLY and CDR2 FYNNEI. Germline trimming cut 7 bases from V and 4 bases from J; bases unmatched to any gene: 6. The CDR3 region is CASTGQGRYEQYF. The DNA for the CDR3 is TGTGCCAGCACCGGACAGGGACGATACGAGCAGTACTTC.

This chain uses TRBV28 with TRBJ1-5; a possible D gene is TRBD1 (6 bases). The CDR3 consists of 16 residues. Germline CDR1 MDHEN, CDR2 SYDVKM. V lost 5 bases and J lost 0, with 14 bases in between. CDR3: CASSPPGHLSNQPQHF. The CDR3 nucleotides read TGTGCCAGCAGTCCCCCGGGACACCTTAGCAATCAGCCCCAGCATTTT.

Comments on this clone: The junction and the germline gene differ at one end; a read error may be behind it. The V and J genes are TRBV6-1 and TRBJ1-1, with a weak D call TRBD1 (6 bases). In germline, CDR1 is MNHNS, CDR2 SASEGT. CDR3 length: 14 residues. For the CDR3, the DNA is TGTGCCAGCAGGGAAGACAGGTATCCCGCTGAAGCTTTCTTT. Amino acids: CASREDRYPAEAFF.

This chain joins TRBV9 and TRBJ1-2, with D unresolved. The CDR3 has 14 residues. The germline V gene encodes CDR1 SGDLS and CDR2 YYNGEE. Trimming cost V 2 bases and J 1 base, with 9 bases left between them. CDR3 residues: CASSVSNSNYGYTF. The DNA for the CDR3 is TGTGCCAGCAGCGTTTCTAACAGTAACTATGGCTACACCTTC. The complete variable domain, with remaining parts taken from reference TRBV9 and TRBJ1-2, reads DSGVTQTPKHLITATGQRVTLRCSPRSGDLSVYWYQQSLDQGLQFLIQYYNGEERAKGNILERFSAQQFPDLHSELNLSSLELGDSALYFCASSVSNSNYGYTFGSGTRLTVV.

This clone came up a few times. The chain joins TRBV10-2 to TRBJ2-1, with D perhaps assigned TRBD1 or TRBD2 (6 bases each). CDR3 length: 14 amino acids. Germline CDR1 reads WSHSY; CDR2 reads SAAADI. Between the trimmed V and J ends, which lost 6 bases and 4 bases, there was a span of 13 bases. CDR3 loop: CASRAGGGYNEQFF. The CDR3 coding sequence is TGCGCCAGCAGAGCAGGAGGGGGGTACAATGAGCAGTTCTTC.

The rearrangement joins TRBV27 to TRBJ2-7; 9 bases are a match to TRBD1. Germline-derived CDR1 and CDR2 are MNHEY and SMNVEV (reference sequence). Germline trimming cut 1 base from V and 5 bases from J; bases unmatched to any gene: 6. The length of the CDR3 is 15 residues. This CDR3 reads CASSLLGTGMHEQYF. Written as DNA, the CDR3 is TGTGCCAGCAGTTTATTAGGGACAGGGATGCACGAGCAGTACTTC.